This record concerns one TCR beta chain sequence. The antigen remains unidentified. Each CDR3 protein is one row after TCRdb ran MiXCR on the 5' RACE reads. The sample consists of approximately 350,000 distinct CDR3 sequences, 20% to 25% of them appearing once. The V gene lost 6 bases and the J gene lost 7 bases, with 25 bases spanning the gap. The CDR3 loop spans 17 amino acids. The germline V gene has CDR1 SGHVS and CDR2 FQNEAQ. This sample was taken from a study of CD8 T cells in ankylosing spondylitis. Study conclusions and caveats: From matched ankylosing spondylitis synovial fluid, disease-linked clones were reportedly recovered at significantly enriched levels.

The chain employs TRBV7-8 and TRBJ2-1; tentative D call: TRBD1 (5 bases). The sample was blood, either unsorted or a sorted T cell fraction (not recorded which). The TCR was taken from a male donor with ankylosing spondylitis or in good health (not recorded which). CDR3 nucleotides: TGTGCCAGCAGGGCGACCGCAGGGCCCCCCACACAGAATGAGCAGTTCTTC. It translates to CASRATAGPPTQNEQFF. Full variable domain (rest looked up from reference TRBV7-8 and TRBJ2-1): GAGVSQSPRYKVAKRGQDVALRCDPISGHVSLFWYQQALGQGPEFLTYFQNEAQLDKSGLPSDRFFAERPEGSVSTLKIQRTQQEDSAVYLCASRATAGPPTQNEQFFGPGTRLTVL.